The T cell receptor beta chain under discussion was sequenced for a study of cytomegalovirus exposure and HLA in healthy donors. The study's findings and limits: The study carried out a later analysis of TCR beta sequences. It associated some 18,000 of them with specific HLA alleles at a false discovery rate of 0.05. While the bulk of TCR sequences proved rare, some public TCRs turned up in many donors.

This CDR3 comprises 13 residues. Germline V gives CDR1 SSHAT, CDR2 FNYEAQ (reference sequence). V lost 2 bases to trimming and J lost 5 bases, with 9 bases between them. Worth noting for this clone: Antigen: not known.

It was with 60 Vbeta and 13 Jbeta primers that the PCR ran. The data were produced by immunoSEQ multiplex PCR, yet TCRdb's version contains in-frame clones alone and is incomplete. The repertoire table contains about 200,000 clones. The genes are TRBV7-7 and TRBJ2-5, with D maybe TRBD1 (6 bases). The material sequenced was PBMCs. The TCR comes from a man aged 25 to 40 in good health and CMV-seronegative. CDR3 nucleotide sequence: TGTGCCAGCAGCTTAACAGGGAAGGAGACCCAGTACTTC. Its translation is CASSLTGKETQYF. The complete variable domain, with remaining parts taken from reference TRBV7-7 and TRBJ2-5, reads GAGVSQSPRYKVTKRGQDVTLRCDPISSHATLYWYQQALGQGPEFLTYFNYEAQPDKSGLPSDRFSAERPEGSISTLTIQRTEQRDSAMYRCASSLTGKETQYFGPGTRLLVL.